The entry below gives a single TCR beta chain sequence along with its context. Its antigen is not identified. This specimen comes from a study of T-cell memory formation after mild COVID-19. Whole-study findings and limits: Contracting clones, day 15 to 85, had balanced CD4/CD8, and later expanders favored CD4+.

cDNA libraries for TCR alpha and TCR beta, carrying sample barcodes and UMIs, came from 5'RACE with constant-segment primers. MiXCR, run by TCRdb on the 5' RACE reads, gives a single entry per CDR3 protein. Of some 300,000 distinct CDR3 sequences listed, approximately 19% are singletons. This CDR3 has 16 residues. With 0 bases clipped from V and 4 bases from J, the junction kept 7 bases outside the gene matches. Germline V gene lookup returns CDR1 LNHNV and CDR2 YYDKDF (reference sequence). Sample: PBMCs or a T cell subset sorted from them (not recorded which). The J gene is TRBJ2-3, the V gene TRBV15; 7 bases map to TRBD1. This receptor was obtained from a young man who had mild COVID-19 (a few samples of this study predate the infection). Cell type and time point are not known. The CDR3 reads CATSRDRRQGPDTQYF. The CDR3 nucleotides are TGTGCCACCAGCAGAGACCGAAGACAGGGCCCAGATACGCAGTATTTT.